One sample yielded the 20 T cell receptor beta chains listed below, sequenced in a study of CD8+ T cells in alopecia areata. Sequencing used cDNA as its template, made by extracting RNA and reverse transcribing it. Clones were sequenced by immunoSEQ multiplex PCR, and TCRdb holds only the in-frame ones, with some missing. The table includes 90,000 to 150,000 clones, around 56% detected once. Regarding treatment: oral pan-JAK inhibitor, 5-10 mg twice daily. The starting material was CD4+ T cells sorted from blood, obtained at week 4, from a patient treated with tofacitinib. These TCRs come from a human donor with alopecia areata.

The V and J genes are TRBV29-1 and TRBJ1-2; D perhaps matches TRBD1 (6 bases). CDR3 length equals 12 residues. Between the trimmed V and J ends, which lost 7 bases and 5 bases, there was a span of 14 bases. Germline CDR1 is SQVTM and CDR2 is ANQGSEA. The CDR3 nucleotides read TGCAGCGGGAAAACAGGGCTGTATGGCTACACCTTC. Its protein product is CSGKTGLYGYTF.

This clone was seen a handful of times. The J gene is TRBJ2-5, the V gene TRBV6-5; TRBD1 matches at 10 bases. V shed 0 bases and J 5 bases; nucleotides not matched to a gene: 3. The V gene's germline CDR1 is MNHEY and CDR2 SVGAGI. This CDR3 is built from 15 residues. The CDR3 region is CASSYSDRGFETQYF. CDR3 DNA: TGTGCCAGCAGTTACTCGGACAGGGGGTTTGAGACCCAGTACTTC.

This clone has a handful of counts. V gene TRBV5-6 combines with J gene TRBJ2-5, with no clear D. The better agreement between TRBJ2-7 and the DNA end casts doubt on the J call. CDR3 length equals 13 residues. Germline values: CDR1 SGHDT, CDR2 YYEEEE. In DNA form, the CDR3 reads TGTGCCAGCAGCTTGGGCAGAAACTACGAGCAGTACTTC. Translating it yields CASSLGRNYEQYF.

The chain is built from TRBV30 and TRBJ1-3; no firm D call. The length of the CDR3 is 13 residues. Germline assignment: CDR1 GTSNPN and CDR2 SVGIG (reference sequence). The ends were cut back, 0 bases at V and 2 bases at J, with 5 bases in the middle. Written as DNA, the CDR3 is TGTGCCTGGAGTGTACGTACTGGAAACACCATATATTTT. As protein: CAWSVRTGNTIYF.

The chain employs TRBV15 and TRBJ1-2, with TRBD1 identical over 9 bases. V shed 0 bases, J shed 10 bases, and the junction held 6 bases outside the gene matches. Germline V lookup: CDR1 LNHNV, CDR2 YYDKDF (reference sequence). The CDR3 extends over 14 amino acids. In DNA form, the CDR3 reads TGTGCCACCAGCAGAGATCAGGGACAGGGTGACTACACCTTC. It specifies CATSRDQGQGDYTF.

The CDR3 bases are TGTGCCAGCAGCCCGGGACTAGCGAACACCGGGGAGCTGTTTTTT. Its translation is CASSPGLANTGELFF. V is TRBV7-9 and J is TRBJ2-2; 8 positions match TRBD2. Per the germline V gene, CDR1 is SEHNR and CDR2 is FQNEAQ (reference sequence). Trimming at V came to 5 bases and at J to 0 bases, leaving 2 bases not matched to a gene. The CDR3 has 15 residues.

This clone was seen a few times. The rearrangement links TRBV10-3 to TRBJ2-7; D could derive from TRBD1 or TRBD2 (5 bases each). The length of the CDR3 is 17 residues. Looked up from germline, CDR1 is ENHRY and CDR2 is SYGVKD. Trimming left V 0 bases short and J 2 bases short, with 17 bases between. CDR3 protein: CAISESLVGEFAYEQYF. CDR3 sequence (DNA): TGTGCCATCAGTGAGTCTCTGGTGGGGGAGTTCGCCTACGAGCAGTACTTC.

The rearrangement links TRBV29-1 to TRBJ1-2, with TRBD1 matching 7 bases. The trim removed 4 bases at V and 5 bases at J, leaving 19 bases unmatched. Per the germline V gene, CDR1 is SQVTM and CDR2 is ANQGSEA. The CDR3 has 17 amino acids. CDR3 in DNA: TGCAGCGTTGTCGGGGAAGTTGACAGGGTTGGTCCTTATGGCTACACCTTC. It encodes CSVVGEVDRVGPYGYTF.

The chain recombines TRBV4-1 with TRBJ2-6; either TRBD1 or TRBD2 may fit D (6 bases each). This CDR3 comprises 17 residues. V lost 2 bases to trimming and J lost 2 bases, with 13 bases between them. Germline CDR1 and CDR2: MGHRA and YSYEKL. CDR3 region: CASSQPLEGAGANVLTF. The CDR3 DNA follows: TGCGCCAGCAGCCAACCTCTGGAGGGGGCTGGGGCCAACGTCCTGACTTTC.

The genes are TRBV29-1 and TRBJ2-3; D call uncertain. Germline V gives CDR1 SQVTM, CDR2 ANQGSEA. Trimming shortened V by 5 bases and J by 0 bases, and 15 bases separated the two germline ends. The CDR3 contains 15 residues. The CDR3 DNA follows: TGCAGCGTTCAGGTTCAAGCAGCTAGCACAGATACGCAGTATTTT. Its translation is CSVQVQAASTDTQYF.

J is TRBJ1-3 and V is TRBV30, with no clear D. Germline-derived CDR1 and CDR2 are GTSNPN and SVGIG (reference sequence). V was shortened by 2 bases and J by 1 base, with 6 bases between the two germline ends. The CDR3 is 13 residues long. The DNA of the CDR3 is TGTGCCTGGAGTTGGACTTCTGGAAACACCATATATTTT. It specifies CAWSWTSGNTIYF.

CDR3 sequence: CAWGGQRSSYNSPLHF. The CDR3 DNA sequence: TGTGCCTGGGGGGGACAGAGGAGCTCCTATAATTCACCCCTCCACTTT. The chain recombines TRBV30 with TRBJ1-6; 7 positions match TRBD1. Per the germline V gene, CDR1 is GTSNPN and CDR2 is SVGIG (reference sequence). V lost 5 bases to trimming and J lost 0 bases; unmatched junction nucleotides: 7. This CDR3 is built from 16 residues.

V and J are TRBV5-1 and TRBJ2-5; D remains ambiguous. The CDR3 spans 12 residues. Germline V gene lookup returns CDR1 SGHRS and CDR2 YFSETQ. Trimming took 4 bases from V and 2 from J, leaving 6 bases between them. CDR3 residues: CASSLTQETQYF. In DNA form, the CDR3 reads TGCGCCAGCAGCCTAACGCAAGAGACCCAGTACTTC. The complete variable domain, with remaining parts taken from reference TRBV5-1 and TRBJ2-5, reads KAGVTQTPRYLIKTRGQQVTLSCSPISGHRSVSWYQQTPGQGLQFLFEYFSETQRNKGNFPGRFSGRQFSNSRSEMNVSTLELGDSALYLCASSLTQETQYFGPGTRLLVL.

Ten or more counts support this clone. The CDR3 DNA reads TGTGCCAGCACTAAGAAGGGAGGGATAAAAAACACTGAAGCTTTCTTT. The encoded protein is CASTKKGGIKNTEAFF. This chain links TRBV6-6 with TRBJ1-1; the D is unclear. The CDR3 is 16 amino acids. Germline CDR1 is MNHNY and CDR2 is SVGAGI (reference sequence). V shed 7 bases and J shed 2 bases, with 20 bases lying between them.

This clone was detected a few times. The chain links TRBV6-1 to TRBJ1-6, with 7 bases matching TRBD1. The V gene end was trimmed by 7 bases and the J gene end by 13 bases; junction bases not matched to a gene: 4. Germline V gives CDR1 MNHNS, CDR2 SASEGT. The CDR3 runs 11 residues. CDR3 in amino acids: CASKNRGPLHF. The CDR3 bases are TGTGCCAGCAAAAACAGGGGTCCCCTCCACTTT.

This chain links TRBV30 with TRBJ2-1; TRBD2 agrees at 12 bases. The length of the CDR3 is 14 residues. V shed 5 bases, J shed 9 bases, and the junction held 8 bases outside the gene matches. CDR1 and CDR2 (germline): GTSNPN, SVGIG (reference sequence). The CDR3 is CAWSSGREGGEQFF. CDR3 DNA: TGTGCCTGGTCTAGCGGGAGGGAGGGCGGTGAGCAGTTCTTC.

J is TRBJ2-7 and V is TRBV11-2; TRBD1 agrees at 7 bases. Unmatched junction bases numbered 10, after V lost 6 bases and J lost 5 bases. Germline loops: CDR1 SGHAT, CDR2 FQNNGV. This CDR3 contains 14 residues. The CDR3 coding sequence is TGTGCCAGCAGGCCCAAGGGGGCTGAGCACGAGCAGTACTTC. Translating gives CASRPKGAEHEQYF.

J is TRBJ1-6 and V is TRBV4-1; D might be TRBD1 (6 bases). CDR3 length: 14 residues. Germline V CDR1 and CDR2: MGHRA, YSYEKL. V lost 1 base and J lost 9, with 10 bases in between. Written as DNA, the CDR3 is TGCGCCAGCAGCCAAGCTCTGGGGGCTTCACCCCTCCACTTT. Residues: CASSQALGASPLHF.

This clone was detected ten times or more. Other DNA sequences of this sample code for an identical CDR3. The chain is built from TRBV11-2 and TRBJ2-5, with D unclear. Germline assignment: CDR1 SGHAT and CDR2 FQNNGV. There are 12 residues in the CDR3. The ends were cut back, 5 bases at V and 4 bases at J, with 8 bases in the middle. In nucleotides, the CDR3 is TGTGCCAGCAGCCCCCTCGGAGAGACCCAGTACTTC. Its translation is CASSPLGETQYF.

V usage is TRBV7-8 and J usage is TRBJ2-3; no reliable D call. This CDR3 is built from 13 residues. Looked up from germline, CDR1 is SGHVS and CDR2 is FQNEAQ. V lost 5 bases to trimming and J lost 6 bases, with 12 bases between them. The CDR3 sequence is CASSAHEEDTQYF. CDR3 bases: TGTGCCAGCAGCGCACACGAGGAGGATACGCAGTATTTT.